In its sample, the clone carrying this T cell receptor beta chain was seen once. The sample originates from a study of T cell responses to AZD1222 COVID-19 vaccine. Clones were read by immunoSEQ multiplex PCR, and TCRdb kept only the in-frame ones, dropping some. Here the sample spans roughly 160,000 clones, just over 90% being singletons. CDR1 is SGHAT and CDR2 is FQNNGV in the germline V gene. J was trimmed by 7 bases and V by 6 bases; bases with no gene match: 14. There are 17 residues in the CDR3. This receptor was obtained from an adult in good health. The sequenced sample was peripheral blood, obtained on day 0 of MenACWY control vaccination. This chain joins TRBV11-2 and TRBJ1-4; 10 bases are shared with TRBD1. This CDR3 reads CASRSIRDRGVGEKLFF. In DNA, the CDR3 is TGTGCCAGCAGGAGTATCCGGGACAGGGGCGTCGGTGAAAAACTGTTTTTT.